A selection of T cell receptor beta chains follows, all from one sample in a study of cytotoxic CD8 clonotypes in ibrutinib-treated CLL. Using immunoSEQ multiplex PCR, the repertoire was profiled, and TCRdb retains in-frame clones only, with some absent. The sample has several thousand clones; 60% to 75% are singletons. The material sequenced was PBMCs, taken before ibrutinib treatment. Receptors originate from a human donor with chronic lymphocytic leukemia. Both conserved end residues are part of each CDR3. D genes are given only for firm matches. Part of the rows lack a size; the others show once, few, many or a class for expanded clones.

v_call	j_call	clone_size	d_call	cdr3_nt	cdr3_aa
TRBV5-5	TRBJ2-1	.	.	TGTGCCAGCAGCTTGAGGGCAGGGAATAATGAGCAGTTCTTC	CASSLRAGNNEQFF
TRBV5-1	TRBJ1-1	few	.	TGCGCCAGCAGCTTGGCAGGGACGGTCACTGAAGCTTTCTTT	CASSLAGTVTEAFF
TRBV7-9	TRBJ1-4	.	.	TGTGCCAGCAGCTTAGACAGGGAAAAACTGTTTTTT	CASSLDREKLFF
TRBV29-1	TRBJ2-1	.	TRBD2	TGCAGCGCCGGTCCTAGCGGCCTGTACAATGAGCAGTTCTTC	CSAGPSGLYNEQFF
TRBV5-5	TRBJ2-1	.	.	TGTGCCAGCAGCAGAGAGTTCAGGGAGCAGTTCTTC	CASSREFREQFF
TRBV4-3	TRBJ2-6	.	TRBD2	TGCGCCAGCAGCCAAGGGGGGGGCTCTGGGGCCAACGTCCTGACTTTC	CASSQGGGSGANVLTF
TRBV11-2	TRBJ2-2	.	TRBD1	TGTGCCAGCAGCCCCCACCAGGGGGTGAACACCGGGGAGCTGTTTTTT	CASSPHQGVNTGELFF
TRBV11-3	TRBJ2-2	.	.	TGTGCCAGCAGCGGAAACACCGGGGAGCTGTTTTTT	CASSGNTGELFF
TRBV5-1	TRBJ2-7	.	.	TGCGCCAGCCGCCTCCTCGAACTAGCAGGCGACGAGCAGTACTTC	CASRLLELAGDEQYF
TRBV9	TRBJ1-2	.	.	TGTGCCAGCAGTTCTCCCCAATGGGGCTATGGCTACACCTTC	CASSSPQWGYGYTF
TRBV19	TRBJ2-7	.	.	TGTGCCTCCTCGAGGAGCTCCTACGAGCAGTACTTC	CASSRSSYEQYF
TRBV5-1	TRBJ2-7	.	TRBD2	TGCGCCAGCAGCTCGATCACTTCCGGACTAGCGGGAGAAAGTCGCGAGCAGTACTTC	CASSSITSGLAGESREQYF
TRBV6-1	TRBJ1-6	.	TRBD1	TGTGCCAGCAGGACAGGGACCTCCTATAATTCACCCCTCCACTTT	CASRTGTSYNSPLHF
TRBV28	TRBJ1-2	.	.	TGTGCCAGCACCCATCGGAGTGGGACTGGTGGATATGGCTACACCTTC	CASTHRSGTGGYGYTF
TRBV10-3	TRBJ2-1	.	TRBD2	TGTGCCATCAGGGATGGACTAGCGGGATACAATGAGCAGTTCTTC	CAIRDGLAGYNEQFF
TRBV28	TRBJ1-2	.	.	TGTGCCAGCAGTTGGCCAGGGACCATTTCAAACTATGGCTACACCTTC	CASSWPGTISNYGYTF
TRBV10-3	TRBJ2-1	once	TRBD2	TGTGCCATCAGTGAGCAGAGACCCGGGACTAGCGGGAACAATGAGCAGTTCTTC	CAISEQRPGTSGNNEQFF
TRBV11-3	TRBJ1-1	few	.	TGTGCCAGCAGCTTAGGAGCGACCACTAAAAACACTGAAGCTTTCTTT	CASSLGATTKNTEAFF
TRBV5-6	TRBJ2-5	.	.	TGTGCCAGCAGCTTCGGACCAGGGCAGGGGGGAGAGACCCAGTACTTC	CASSFGPGQGGETQYF
TRBV5-1	TRBJ2-7	.	.	TGCGCCAGCACGGACGAACGCTACGAGCAGTACTTC	CASTDERYEQYF